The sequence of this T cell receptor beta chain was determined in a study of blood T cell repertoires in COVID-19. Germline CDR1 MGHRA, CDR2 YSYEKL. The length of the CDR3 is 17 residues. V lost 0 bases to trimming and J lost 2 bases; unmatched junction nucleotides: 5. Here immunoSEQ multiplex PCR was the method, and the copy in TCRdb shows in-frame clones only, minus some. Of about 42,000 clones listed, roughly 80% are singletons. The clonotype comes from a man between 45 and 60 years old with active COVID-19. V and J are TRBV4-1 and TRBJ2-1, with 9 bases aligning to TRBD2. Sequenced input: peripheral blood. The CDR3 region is CASSQDRASGTYNEQFF. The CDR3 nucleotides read TGCGCCAGCAGCCAAGATCGCGCTAGCGGGACCTACAATGAGCAGTTCTTC.